A single sample is the source of the 2 T cell receptor beta chains below, sequenced in a study of T cell responses to AZD1222 COVID-19 vaccine. Sequencing used immunoSEQ multiplex PCR; TCRdb keeps in-frame clones, though not all of them. The table shows 110,000 to 150,000 clones, with around 92% occurring only once. The sample in question was peripheral blood, obtained on day 0 of AZD1222 vaccination. All receptors derive from an adult in good health.

This chain connects TRBV5-4 to TRBJ2-3, with D tentatively TRBD1 (5 bases). V was pared by 4 bases and J by 0 bases, with 12 bases between. The germline V gene encodes CDR1 SGHNT and CDR2 YYREEE (reference sequence). The CDR3 runs 15 residues. This CDR3 is CASSQQVSSTDTQYF. In DNA form, the CDR3 reads TGTGCCAGCAGCCAACAGGTATCTAGCACAGATACGCAGTATTTT.

The chain is built from TRBV5-1 and TRBJ1-5; 10 nucleotides align to TRBD1. Germline CDR1 and CDR2: SGHRS and YFSETQ. This CDR3 has 15 residues. The ends lost 0 bases at V and 5 bases at J; junction bases unmatched: 2. CDR3 loop: CASSLGDRGYQPQHF. CDR3 sequence (DNA): TGCGCCAGCAGCTTGGGGGACAGGGGCTATCAGCCCCAGCATTTT.